Described below is a single TCR beta chain sequence and its context. This sample was taken from a study of blood T cell repertoires in COVID-19. Overall study: There were acute and convalescent COVID-19 samples, and they came from the United States, Italy and Spain. T cells, B-cell-depleted T cells, or PBMCs supplied cDNA or gDNA.

This CDR3 has 15 amino acids. Losses at the gene ends were 3 bases for V and 4 bases for J; bases not matched to a gene: 9. Germline CDR1 and CDR2: SGHTS and YDEGEE. In the authors' methods: Estimation of nucleated cell counts relied on the amplification of reference gene primers. The protocol was immunoSEQ multiplex PCR, while the TCRdb copy is restricted to in-frame clones and leaves out a portion. V and J calls and clone size are copied from that table; D and trimming were computed from the DNA. Of hundreds of thousands of clones in the sample, about 88% were seen once. V gene TRBV5-8 combines with J gene TRBJ2-7, with 8 bases matching TRBD1. The receptor was derived from a woman in her 70s with COVID-19, enrolled during active disease. Sample: peripheral blood. CDR3 protein: CASSSGQGPGYEQYF. In nucleotides, the CDR3 is TGTGCCAGCAGCTCAGGACAGGGCCCGGGGTACGAGCAGTACTTC.